The T cell receptor (beta chain) described here comes from a study of T cell repertoires in aging, cancer and after chemotherapy. Study as a whole: Six age groups, ranging from 30 or younger to 70 or older, included the donors. Over several months to years, re-sampled healthy donor repertoires clearly shared clones.

A mixed TRB-A/B primer pool amplified rearranged TRB by multiplex touch-down PCR. TCRdb reprocessed the multiplex PCR reads with MiXCR, giving one entry per CDR3 protein. The sample carries 10,000 or so distinct CDR3 sequences, less than 35% recorded once. The CDR3 spans 13 residues. CDR1 and CDR2 (germline): MNHEY, SVGAGI. Of note for this clonotype: Its antigen is undetermined.

Overall study results and limits: Healthy donors lost TCR diversity with age mainly through richness, cancer patients through richness and evenness. These repertoire data do not allow conclusions about immunological memory after chemotherapy.

TCR beta rearrangements were amplified from peripheral blood genomic DNA. The clonotype originates from a human donor in good health. The donor label of this sample is uncertain. Sequencing used blood. The chain couples TRBV6-5 to TRBJ1-2; the D is unclear. The CDR3 sequence is CVSSLRQGYGYTF. The CDR3 region has the DNA TGTGTTAGCAGTTTGCGACAAGGCTATGGCTACACCTTC.